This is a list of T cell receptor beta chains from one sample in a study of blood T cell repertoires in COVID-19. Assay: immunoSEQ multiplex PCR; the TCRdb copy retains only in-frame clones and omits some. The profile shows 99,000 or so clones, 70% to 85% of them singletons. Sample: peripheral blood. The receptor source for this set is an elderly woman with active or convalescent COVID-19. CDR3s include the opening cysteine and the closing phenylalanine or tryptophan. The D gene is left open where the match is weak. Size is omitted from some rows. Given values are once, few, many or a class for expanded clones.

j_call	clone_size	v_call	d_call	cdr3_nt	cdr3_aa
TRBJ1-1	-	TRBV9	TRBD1	TGTGCCAGCAGCGCTACAGGGGGCAGGACTGAAGCTTTCTTT	CASSATGGRTEAFF
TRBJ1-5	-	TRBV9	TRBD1	TGTGCCAGCAGCGCTAAAGGACAGGCCGAGCAGCCCCAGCATTTT	CASSAKGQAEQPQHF
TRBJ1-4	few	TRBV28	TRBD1	TGTGCCAGCAGCCGGGACAGGCCTAATGAAAAACTGTTTTTT	CASSRDRPNEKLFF
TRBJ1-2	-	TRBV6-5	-	TGTGCCAGCAGACGGGGGGTCGGCTATGGCTACACCTTC	CASRRGVGYGYTF
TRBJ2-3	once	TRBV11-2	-	TGTGCCAGCAGCTCAATAACGTTTTCCGGGAAAGCAGATACGCAGTATTTT	CASSSITFSGKADTQYF
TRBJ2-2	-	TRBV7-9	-	TGTGCCAGCAGCTCCCACTCGCTGCGGGTTGACACCGGGGAGCTGTTTTTT	CASSSHSLRVDTGELFF
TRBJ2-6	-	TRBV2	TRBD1	TGTGCCAGCAGTCCCTGGACAGGGGGTTACTCTGGGGCCAACGTCCTGACTTTC	CASSPWTGGYSGANVLTF
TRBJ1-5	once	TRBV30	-	TGTGCCTGGAGTGTACGCGGCACCCTCAATCAGCCCCAGCATTTT	CAWSVRGTLNQPQHF
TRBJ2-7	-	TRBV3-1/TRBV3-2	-	TGTGCCAGCAGCCTCTCTAGGCGGGTGGGAGAGCAGTACTTC	CASSLSRRVGEQYF
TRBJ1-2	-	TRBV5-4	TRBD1	TGTGCCAGCAGCCTTCCGGGACAGGTTTATGGCTACACCTTC	CASSLPGQVYGYTF
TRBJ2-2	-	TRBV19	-	TGTGCCAGTAGTATAGATCCGTTCAGGGTCGGGACCGGGGAGCTGTTTTTT	CASSIDPFRVGTGELFF
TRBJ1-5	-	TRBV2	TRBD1	TGTGCCAGCAGCGCCGGACAGGGGGGGGCTAATCAGCCCCAGCATTTT	CASSAGQGGANQPQHF
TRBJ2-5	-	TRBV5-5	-	TGTGCCAGCAGCTTCTCCGGCCAAGAGACCCAGTACTTC	CASSFSGQETQYF
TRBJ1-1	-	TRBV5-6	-	TGTGCCAGCAGCCCGGGGGTGAACACTGAAGCTTTCTTT	CASSPGVNTEAFF
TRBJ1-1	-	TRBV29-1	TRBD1	TGCAGCGTCGCTGTGGGACAGGCGGAAGTCACTGAAGCTTTCTTT	CSVAVGQAEVTEAFF
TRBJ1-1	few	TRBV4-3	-	TGCGCCAGCAGCCAAGAGGCAGAAGTGAACACTGAAGCTTTCTTT	CASSQEAEVNTEAFF
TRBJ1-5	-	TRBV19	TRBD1	TGTGCCATTTCACAGGGGGCGAGGCAGCCCCAGCATTTT	CAISQGARQPQHF
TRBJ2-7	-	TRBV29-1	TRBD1	TGCAGCGTAGGACAGGGAGTCTACGAGCAGTACTTC	CSVGQGVYEQYF
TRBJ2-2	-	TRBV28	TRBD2	TGTGCCAGCAGCTCTAGCGGGAGGGCCGTCGGGGAGCTGTTTTTT	CASSSSGRAVGELFF
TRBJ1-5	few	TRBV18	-	TGTGCCAGCTCACCAATGACCGTAGGGGGGGCTTATAGCAATCAGCCCCAGCATTTT	CASSPMTVGGAYSNQPQHF
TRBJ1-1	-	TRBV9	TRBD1	TGTGCCAGCAGCGCAGGGGGCTCCACTGAAGCTTTCTTT	CASSAGGSTEAFF
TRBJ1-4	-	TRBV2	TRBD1	TGTGCCAGCACCCCACCCCGGAGACAGGGACGGGAAAAACTGTTTTTT	CASTPPRRQGREKLFF
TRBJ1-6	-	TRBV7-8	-	TGTGCCAGCAGCACAGGGAATGGGAATTCACCCCTCCACTTT	CASSTGNGNSPLHF
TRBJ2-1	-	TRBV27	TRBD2	TGTGCCAGCAGGCGGACTAGCGGGGCCTCCAATGAGCAGTTCTTC	CASRRTSGASNEQFF
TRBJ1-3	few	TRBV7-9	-	TGTGCCAGCAGCTTGGGGACTAGTGGAAACACCATATATTTT	CASSLGTSGNTIYF
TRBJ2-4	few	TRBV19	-	TGTGCCAGTAGACCCTCAGACAGGCAAGAAAACATTCAGTACTTC	CASRPSDRQENIQYF
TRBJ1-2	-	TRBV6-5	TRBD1	TGTGCCAGCAGTCGACAGGGACCAGACTATGGCTACACCTTC	CASSRQGPDYGYTF
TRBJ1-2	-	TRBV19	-	TGTGCCAGTAGTAGGGGGCAGAGCGGCTACACCTTC	CASSRGQSGYTF
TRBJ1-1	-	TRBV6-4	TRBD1	TGTGCCAGACCCCCAATACAGGGGGCAATCTCTGAAGCTTTCTTT	CARPPIQGAISEAFF
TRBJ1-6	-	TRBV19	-	TGTGCCAGTAGTATAAAGTACAGGACCGATTATAATTCACCCCTCCACTTT	CASSIKYRTDYNSPLHF
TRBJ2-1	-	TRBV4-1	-	TGCGCCAGCAGCGTCCAGGGGTGGGGGAATAGTGAGCAGTTCTTC	CASSVQGWGNSEQFF
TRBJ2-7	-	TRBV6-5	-	TGTGCCATCTTTGGGGTCCAAAGCGGTTTCGAGCAGTACTTC	CAIFGVQSGFEQYF
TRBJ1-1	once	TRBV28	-	TGTGCCAGCACCCGCCGCGGGGGTGGCACTGAAGCTTTCTTT	CASTRRGGGTEAFF
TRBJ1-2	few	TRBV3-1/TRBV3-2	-	TGTGCCAGCAGCCAGGAGAGAGCCTATGGCTACACCTTC	CASSQERAYGYTF
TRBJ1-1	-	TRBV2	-	TGTGCCAGCAGTGAACAGGTTATGAACACTGAAGCTTTCTTT	CASSEQVMNTEAFF
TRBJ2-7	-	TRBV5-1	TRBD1	TGCGCCAGCAGCAAAGAGGGGGCGTACGAGCAGTACTTC	CASSKEGAYEQYF
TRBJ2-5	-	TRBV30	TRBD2	TGTGCCTGGAGTAGGGGAGGGGCCGGAGAGACCCAGTACTTC	CAWSRGGAGETQYF
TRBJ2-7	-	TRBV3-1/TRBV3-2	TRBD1	TGTGCCAGCAGCAGACAGGGCTCCGGGGAGCAGTACTTC	CASSRQGSGEQYF
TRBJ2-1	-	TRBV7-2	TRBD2	TGTGCCAGCAGCTTAAAGGGAGGGGAGCAGTTCTTC	CASSLKGGEQFF
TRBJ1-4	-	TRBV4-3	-	TGCGCCAGCAGCCAAGTCCAGGCAACTAATGAAAAACTGTTTTTT	CASSQVQATNEKLFF
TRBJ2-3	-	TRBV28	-	TGTGCCAGCAGTGCGGTCCTAGATACGCAGTATTTT	CASSAVLDTQYF
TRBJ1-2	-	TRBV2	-	TGTGCCAGCAGTGAAGCGCTTCACAGGGCGCTTCCTAACTATGGCTACACCTTC	CASSEALHRALPNYGYTF
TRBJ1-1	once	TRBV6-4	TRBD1	TGTGCCAGCAGGCCGGACAGGGCGGGCACTGAAGCTTTCTTT	CASRPDRAGTEAFF
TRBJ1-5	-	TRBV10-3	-	TGTGCCATCAGTCCGGACAGAAATAGCAATCAGCCCCAGCATTTT	CAISPDRNSNQPQHF
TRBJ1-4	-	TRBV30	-	TGTGCCCGCCATTTAGCGGCCACCTCCCTAAGTGAAAAACTGTTTTTT	CARHLAATSLSEKLFF
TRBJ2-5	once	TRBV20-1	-	TGCAGTGCTAGTTGGGGGCGGGAAGAGACCCAGTACTTC	CSASWGREETQYF
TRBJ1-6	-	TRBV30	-	TGTGCCTGGAACTCAGGGAATTCACCCCTCCACTTT	CAWNSGNSPLHF
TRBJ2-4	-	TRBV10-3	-	TGTGCCATCAGTGAGTCCCCGGGTCCAACCTCAAACATTCAGTACTTC	CAISESPGPTSNIQYF
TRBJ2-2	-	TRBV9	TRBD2	TGTGCCAGCAGCCCCGGGGACGGGGGGTGGACCGGGGAGCTGTTTTTT	CASSPGDGGWTGELFF
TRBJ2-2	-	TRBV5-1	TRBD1	TGCGCCAGCAGCCCGGGAGCCGGGACAGGGGGGACCGGGGAGCTGTTTTTT	CASSPGAGTGGTGELFF
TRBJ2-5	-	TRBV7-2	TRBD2	TGTGCCAGCAGCCCCACCGGGGGGGCCATAGAGACCCAGTACTTC	CASSPTGGAIETQYF
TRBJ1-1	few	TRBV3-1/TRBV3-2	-	TGTGCCAGCAGCCAAGCGACAGGGAACACTGAAGCTTTCTTT	CASSQATGNTEAFF
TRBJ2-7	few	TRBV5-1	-	TGCGCCAGCAGCTTGGCCGGAAGTCGACTCCGAACCTACGAGCAGTACTTC	CASSLAGSRLRTYEQYF
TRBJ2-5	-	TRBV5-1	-	TGCGCCAGCAGCTTGGGGGAGTCGCAAGAGACCCAGTACTTC	CASSLGESQETQYF
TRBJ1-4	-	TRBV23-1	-	TGCGCCAGCAGCCAGGGCTTTCAAGTTAATGAAAAACTGTTTTTT	CASSQGFQVNEKLFF
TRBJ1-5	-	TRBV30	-	TGTGCCTGGAGTGGCGACGGCCGGCCGGGGACCCAGCATTTT	CAWSGDGRPGTQHF
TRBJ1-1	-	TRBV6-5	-	TGTGCCAGCAGTTATTCACTTGGTGAAGCTTTCTTT	CASSYSLGEAFF
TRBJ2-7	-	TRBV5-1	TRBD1	TGCGCCAGCAGCACCCGCACCAGGGGGCAGCAGTACTTC	CASSTRTRGQQYF
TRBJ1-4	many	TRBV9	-	TGTGCCAGCAGCGTAGGGACGGGGGGTTTGGGTAATGAAAAACTGTTTTTT	CASSVGTGGLGNEKLFF